The next 5 T cell receptor beta chains were all read from a single sample in a study of CXCR3-negative and CXCR3-positive naive CD8 T cells. The authors made the TRB cDNA libraries by 5' RACE using UMI labels. After re-calling the 5' RACE reads, TCRdb lists one entry per CDR3 protein, DNA absent. The specimen's table records approximately 39,000 distinct CDR3 sequences. The sample was memory CD8+ T cells from blood. The receptors originated from a human donor in good health. Some clones in this sample may be carry-over from other donors' samples.

The chain has TRBV27 and TRBJ2-1; the TRBD1 assignment by TCRdb is unverifiable without DNA. Per the germline V gene, CDR1 is MNHEY and CDR2 is SMNVEV (reference sequence). The CDR3 loop spans 13 amino acids. CDR3 sequence reads: CASSLYRQGEQFF.

The V gene is TRBV7-3, the J gene TRBJ2-5; the D call of TRBD1 rests on TCRdb alone, since no DNA is present to check it. The CDR3 runs 14 residues. Germline V gives CDR1 SGHTA, CDR2 FQGTGA. CDR3: CASSFGGGQETQYF. The full variable domain, rest sourced from reference TRBV7-3 and TRBJ2-5, is GAGVSQTPSNKVTEKGKYVELRCDPISGHTALYWYRQSLGQGPEFLIYFQGTGAADDSGLPNDRFFAVRPEGSVSTLKIQRTERGDSAVYLCASSFGGGQETQYFGPGTRLLVL.

The V gene is TRBV7-9, the J gene TRBJ1-5. Germline V CDR1 and CDR2: SEHNR, FQNEAQ (reference sequence). This CDR3 region has 16 residues. CDR3 in amino acids: CASSLDRWECNQPQHF.

This sequence joins TRBV6-1 and TRBJ1-1. This CDR3 has 13 amino acids. CDR1 and CDR2 (germline): MNHNS, SASEGT. The CDR3 is CASSYSSGMAAFF.

The rearrangement joins TRBV29-1 to TRBJ2-7; TCRdb's D call, TRBD1, is unchecked because there is no DNA. Germline lookup yields CDR1 SQVTM and CDR2 ANQGSEA. The length of the CDR3 is 13 residues. CDR3 loop: CSVLRTVPGEQYF.